Sequencing of this T cell receptor (beta chain) was carried out in a study of blood T cell repertoires in COVID-19. Study details: COVID-19 samples from acute and convalescent phases originated in the United States, Italy and Spain.

The method was immunoSEQ multiplex PCR; TCRdb's version includes in-frame clones alone and lacks a portion of them. The sample contains 170,000 or so clones, around 90% of which appear only once. The V segment lost 3 bases and the J segment 8 bases; nucleotides outside the gene matches: 11. Looked up from germline, CDR1 is LNHDA and CDR2 is SQIVND (reference sequence). The CDR3 extends over 15 amino acids. Sample: peripheral blood. The chain has TRBV19 and TRBJ1-2; 8 bases match TRBD1. This receptor was obtained from a man aged 40-55 years with active or convalescent COVID-19. CDR3 protein: CASSIPWTGIEGYTF. DNA for the CDR3: TGTGCCAGTAGTATCCCTTGGACAGGGATTGAGGGCTACACCTTC.